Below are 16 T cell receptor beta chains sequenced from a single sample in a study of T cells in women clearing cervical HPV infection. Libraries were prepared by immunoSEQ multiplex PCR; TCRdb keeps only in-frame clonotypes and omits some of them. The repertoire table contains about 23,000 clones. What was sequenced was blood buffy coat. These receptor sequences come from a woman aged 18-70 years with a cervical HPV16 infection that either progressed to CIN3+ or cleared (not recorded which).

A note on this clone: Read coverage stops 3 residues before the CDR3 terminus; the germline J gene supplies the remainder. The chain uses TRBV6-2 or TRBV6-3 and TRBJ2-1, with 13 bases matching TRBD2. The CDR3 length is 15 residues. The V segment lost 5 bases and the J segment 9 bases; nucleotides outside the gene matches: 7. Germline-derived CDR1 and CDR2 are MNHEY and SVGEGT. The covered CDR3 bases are TGTGCCAGCAGTGGGGGACTAGCGGGGTACTTTGAG. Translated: CASSGGLAGYFE. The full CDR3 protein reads CASSGGLAGYFEQFF.

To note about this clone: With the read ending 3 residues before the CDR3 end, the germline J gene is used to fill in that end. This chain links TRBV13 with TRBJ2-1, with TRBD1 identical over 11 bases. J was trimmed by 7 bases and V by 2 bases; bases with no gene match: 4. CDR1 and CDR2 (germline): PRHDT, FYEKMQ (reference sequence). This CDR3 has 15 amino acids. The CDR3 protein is CASSLSGQGVNEQFF. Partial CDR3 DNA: TGTGCCAGCAGCTTATCGGGACAGGGGGTGAATGAG.

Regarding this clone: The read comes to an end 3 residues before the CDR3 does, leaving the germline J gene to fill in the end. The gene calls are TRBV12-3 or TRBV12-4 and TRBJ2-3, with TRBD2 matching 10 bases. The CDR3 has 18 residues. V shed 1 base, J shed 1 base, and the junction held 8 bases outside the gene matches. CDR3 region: CASSLGTSGGRGTDTQYF. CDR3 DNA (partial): TGTGCCAGCAGTTTAGGGACTAGCGGAGGGAGGGGCACAGATACG.

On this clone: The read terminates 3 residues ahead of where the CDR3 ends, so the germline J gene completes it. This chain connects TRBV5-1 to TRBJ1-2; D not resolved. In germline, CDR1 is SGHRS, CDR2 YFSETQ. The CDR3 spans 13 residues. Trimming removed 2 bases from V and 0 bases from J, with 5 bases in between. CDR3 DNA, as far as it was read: TGCGCCAGCAGCTTAGCGGCTAACTATGGC. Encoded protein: CASSLAANYG. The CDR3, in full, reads CASSLAANYGYTF.

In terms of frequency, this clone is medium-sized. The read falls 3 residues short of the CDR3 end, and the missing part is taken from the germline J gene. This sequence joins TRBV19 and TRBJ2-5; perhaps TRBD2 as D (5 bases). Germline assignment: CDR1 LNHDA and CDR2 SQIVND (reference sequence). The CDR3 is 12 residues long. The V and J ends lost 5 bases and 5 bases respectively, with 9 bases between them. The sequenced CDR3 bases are TGTGCCAGTAGTTTAAGAGGGGAGACC. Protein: CASSLRGET. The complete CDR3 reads CASSLRGETQYF.

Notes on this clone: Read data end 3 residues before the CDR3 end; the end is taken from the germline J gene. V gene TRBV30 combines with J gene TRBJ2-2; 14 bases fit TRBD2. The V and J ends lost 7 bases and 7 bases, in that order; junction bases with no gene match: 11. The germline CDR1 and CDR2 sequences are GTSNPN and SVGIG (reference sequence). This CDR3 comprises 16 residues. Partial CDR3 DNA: TGTGCCTCCCCGACTAGCGGGAGGGCAAGGAGCGGGGAG. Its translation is CASPTSGRARSGE. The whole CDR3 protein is CASPTSGRARSGELFF.

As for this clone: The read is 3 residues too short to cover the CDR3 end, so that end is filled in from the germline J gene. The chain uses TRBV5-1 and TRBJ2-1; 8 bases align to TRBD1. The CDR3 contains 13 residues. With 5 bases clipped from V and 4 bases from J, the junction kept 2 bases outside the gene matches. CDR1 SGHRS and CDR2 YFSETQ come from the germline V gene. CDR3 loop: CASRRQGYNEQFF. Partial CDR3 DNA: TGCGCCAGCAGGAGACAGGGGTACAATGAG.

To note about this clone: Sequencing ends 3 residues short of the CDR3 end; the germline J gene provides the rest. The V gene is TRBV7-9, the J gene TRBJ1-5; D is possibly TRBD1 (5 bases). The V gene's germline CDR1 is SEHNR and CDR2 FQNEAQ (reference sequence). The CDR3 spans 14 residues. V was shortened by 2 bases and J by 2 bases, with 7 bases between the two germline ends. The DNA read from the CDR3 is TGTGCCAGCAGCTTAAAAGGGGGCAATCAGCCC. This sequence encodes CASSLKGGNQP. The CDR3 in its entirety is CASSLKGGNQPQHF.

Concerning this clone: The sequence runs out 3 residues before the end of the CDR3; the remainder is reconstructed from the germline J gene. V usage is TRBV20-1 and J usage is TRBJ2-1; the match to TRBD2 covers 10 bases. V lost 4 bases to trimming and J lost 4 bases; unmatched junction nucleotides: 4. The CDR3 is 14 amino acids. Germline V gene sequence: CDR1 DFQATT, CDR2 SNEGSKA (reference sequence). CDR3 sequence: CSAKPGLAYNEQFF. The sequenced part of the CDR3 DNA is TGCAGTGCTAAGCCGGGACTAGCGTACAATGAG.

The sequenced part of the CDR3 DNA is TGTGCCAGCAGCACCGGGACAGGCTATGGC. Amino acids: CASSTGTGYG. The full CDR3 protein is CASSTGTGYGYTF. This chain joins TRBV5-4 and TRBJ1-2; 8 bases align to TRBD1. The CDR3 end is not reached by the read, which stops 3 residues before it; the germline J gene fills it in. The trim removed 4 bases at V and 4 bases at J, leaving 3 bases unmatched. There are 13 residues in the CDR3. The germline CDR1 and CDR2 sequences are SGHNT and YYREEE (reference sequence).

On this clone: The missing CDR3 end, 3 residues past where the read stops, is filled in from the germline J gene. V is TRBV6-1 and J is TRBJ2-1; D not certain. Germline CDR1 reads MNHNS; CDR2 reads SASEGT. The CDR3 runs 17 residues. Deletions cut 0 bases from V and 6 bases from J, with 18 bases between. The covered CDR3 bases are TGTGCCAGCAGTGAAGCGTTAGGGTCGGTTTTTGGCAATGAG. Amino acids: CASSEALGSVFGNE. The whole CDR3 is CASSEALGSVFGNEQFF.

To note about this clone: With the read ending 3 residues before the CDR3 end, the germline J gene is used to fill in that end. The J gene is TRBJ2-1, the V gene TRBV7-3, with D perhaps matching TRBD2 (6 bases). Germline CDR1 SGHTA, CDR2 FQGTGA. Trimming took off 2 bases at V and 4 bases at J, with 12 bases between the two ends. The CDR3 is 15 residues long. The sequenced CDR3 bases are TGTGCCAGCAGCTTAGAGGGACTTTCTTACAATGAG. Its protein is CASSLEGLSYNE. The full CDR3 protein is CASSLEGLSYNEQFF.

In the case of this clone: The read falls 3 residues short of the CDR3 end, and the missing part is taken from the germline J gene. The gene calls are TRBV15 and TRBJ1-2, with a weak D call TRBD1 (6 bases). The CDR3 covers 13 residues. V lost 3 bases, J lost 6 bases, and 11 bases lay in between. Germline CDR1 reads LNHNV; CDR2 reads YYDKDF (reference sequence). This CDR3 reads CATSRDSTHGYTF. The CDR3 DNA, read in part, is TGTGCCACCAGCAGGGACAGTACGCATGGC.

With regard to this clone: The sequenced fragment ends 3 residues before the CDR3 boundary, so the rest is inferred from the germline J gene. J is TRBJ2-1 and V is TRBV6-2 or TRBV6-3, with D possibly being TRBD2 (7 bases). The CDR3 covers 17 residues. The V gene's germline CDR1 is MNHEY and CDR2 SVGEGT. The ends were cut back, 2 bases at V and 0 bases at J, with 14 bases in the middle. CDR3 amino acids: CASSYGGGPSSYNEQFF. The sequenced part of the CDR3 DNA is TGTGCCAGCAGTTACGGGGGGGGCCCAAGCTCCTACAATGAG.

This chain's CDR3 is CASSPVGLANTGELFF. The CDR3 DNA, read in part, is TGTGCCAGCTCACCAGTGGGACTAGCGAACACCGGGGAG. The chain links TRBV18 to TRBJ2-2; 8 bases are a match to TRBD2. With the read ending 3 residues before the CDR3 end, the germline J gene is used to fill in that end. J gave up 0 bases and V 2 bases, and 2 bases lay outside the gene matches. The CDR3 runs 16 residues. Per germline, CDR1 KGHSH and CDR2 LQKENI.

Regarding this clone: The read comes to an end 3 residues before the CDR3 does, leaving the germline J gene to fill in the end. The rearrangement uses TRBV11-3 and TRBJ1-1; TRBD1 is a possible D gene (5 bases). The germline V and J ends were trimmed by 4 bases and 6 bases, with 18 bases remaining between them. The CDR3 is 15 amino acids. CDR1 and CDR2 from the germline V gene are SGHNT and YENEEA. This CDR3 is CASSSGEDNKPEAFF. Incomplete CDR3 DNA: TGTGCCAGCAGCTCAGGTGAGGACAATAAACCTGAA. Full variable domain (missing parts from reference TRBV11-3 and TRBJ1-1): EAGVVQSPRYKIIEKKQPVAFWCNPISGHNTLYWYLQNLGQGPELLIRYENEEAVDDSQLPKDRFSAERLKGVDSTLKIQPAELGDSAVYLCASSSGEDNKPEAFFGQGTRLTVV.